One and the same sample provided the 8 T cell receptor beta chains below, sequenced in a study of prognosis after radiotherapy for stage I lung cancer. Two-round multiplex PCR amplified TCR beta CDR3 from genomic DNA. First-round PCR used primers specific to each TRBV and TRBJ gene. Via MiXCR, TCRdb re-called the multiplex PCR reads, giving one row per CDR3 protein. The sample consists of under 75,000 distinct CDR3 sequences, 26% of them appearing once. The sample in question was PBMCs, obtained before or after stereotactic body radiation therapy (not recorded which). These receptors were collected from a donor older than 45 with non-small cell lung cancer.

A note on this clonotype: This may stem from a read error, because a much larger clone lies one nucleotide away. The genes are TRBV6-9 and TRBJ2-3; 9 nucleotides match TRBD2. CDR1 and CDR2 (germline): MNHGY, SVAAGI. The CDR3 covers 18 residues. Here the CDR3 reads CARSYSGAGGFFTDTQYF. The CDR3 bases are TGTGCCCGCAGTTACTCCGGCGCGGGGGGGTTTTTCACAGATACGCAGTATTTT.

In regard to this clonotype: A single base is all that separates this from a far larger clone, so a read error is likely. The chain recombines TRBV6-4 with TRBJ1-2; tentative D call: TRBD1 (5 bases). The CDR3 loop spans 19 amino acids. CDR1 is MRHNA, CDR2 SNTAGT, per germline. Trimming took 5 bases from V and 2 from J, leaving 27 bases between them. CDR3: CASSRRPGDARRENYGYTF. CDR3 coding DNA: TGTGCCAGCAGTCGCCGGCCCGGGGACGCCCGGAGAGAAAACTATGGCTACACCTTC.

This clonotype has at least ten counts. V gene TRBV3-1 combines with J gene TRBJ2-7; 7 bases map to TRBD1. Germline lookup yields CDR1 LGHDT and CDR2 YNNKEL (reference sequence). Germline trimming cut 1 base from V and 4 bases from J; bases unmatched to any gene: 4. The CDR3 has 14 amino acids. Here the CDR3 reads CASSQVGQVYEQYF. Written as DNA, the CDR3 is TGTGCCAGCAGCCAAGTAGGACAGGTTTACGAGCAGTACTTC.

In this sample, this clonotype turned up many times. This rearrangement joins TRBV12-3 or TRBV12-4 to TRBJ1-5; TRBD1 is a possible D gene (5 bases). V lost 6 bases, J lost 0 bases, and 9 bases lay in between. The CDR3 has 14 residues. CDR3 region: CASSLRDSNQPQHF. The CDR3 DNA reads as TGTGCCAGCAGCCTCAGGGATAGCAATCAGCCCCAGCATTTT.

This clonotype was observed many times. V usage is TRBV28 and J usage is TRBJ2-2; D unresolved. Germline CDR1 MDHEN, CDR2 SYDVKM. Between the trimmed V and J ends, which lost 2 bases and 5 bases, there was a span of 0 bases. The CDR3 contains 11 residues. The CDR3, as DNA: TGTGCCAGCAGTTTAACCGGGGAGCTGTTTTTT. It specifies CASSLTGELFF. Variable domain in full (rest from reference TRBV28 and TRBJ2-2): DVKVTQSSRYLVKRTGEKVFLECVQDMDHENMFWYRQDPGLGLRLIYFSYDVKMKEKGDIPEGYSVSREKKERFSLILESASTNQTSMYLCASSLTGELFFGEGSRLTVL.

This clonotype was recorded at least ten times. This chain uses TRBV28 with TRBJ2-3; 8 bases map to TRBD2. J was trimmed by 1 base and V by 6 bases; bases with no gene match: 9. Germline CDR1 MDHEN, CDR2 SYDVKM. The CDR3 spans 16 residues. CDR3 protein: CASRPSGGAGTDTQYF. CDR3 in DNA: TGTGCCAGCAGACCCTCGGGGGGGGCGGGCACAGATACGCAGTATTTT. The entire variable domain, with the rest obtained from reference TRBV28 and TRBJ2-3, is as follows: DVKVTQSSRYLVKRTGEKVFLECVQDMDHENMFWYRQDPGLGLRLIYFSYDVKMKEKGDIPEGYSVSREKKERFSLILESASTNQTSMYLCASRPSGGAGTDTQYFGPGTRLTVL.

This clonotype was detected ten times or more. The genes are TRBV6-1 and TRBJ2-5, with TRBD2 identical over 15 bases. The CDR3 covers 16 residues. V shed 6 bases, J shed 3 bases, and the junction held 5 bases outside the gene matches. Germline CDR1 and CDR2: MNHNS and SASEGT. DNA of the CDR3: TGTGCCAGCAGGCGAAGGACTAGCGGGGGGGAAGAGACCCAGTACTTC. Amino acid sequence: CASRRRTSGGEETQYF.

This clonotype came up once. A read error may produce the germline difference seen at one junction end. The chain carries TRBV15 and TRBJ1-2; D gene ambiguous. Germline values: CDR1 LNHNV, CDR2 YYDKDF (reference sequence). The CDR3 extends over 13 amino acids. CDR3 region: CATISQVNYRYTF. DNA of the CDR3: TGTGCCACCATCAGTCAGGTCAACTATCGCTACACCTTC.